Listed below are T cell receptor beta chains from one sample, sequenced in a study of OX40 agonist ivuxolimab in advanced cancers. Sequencing used immunoSEQ multiplex PCR; TCRdb keeps in-frame clones, though not all of them. The table has 40,000 or so clones, roughly 82% seen once; the top ten hold more than 2%. The input for sequencing was CD4+ or CD8+ T cells sorted from blood, taken in a trial of the OX40 agonist ivuxolimab. These receptors came from an adult with an advanced solid tumor such as melanoma, head and neck, liver or kidney cancer. CDR3s include the opening cysteine and the closing phenylalanine or tryptophan. The D gene is left open where the match is weak. Not all rows give a size; the values are once, few, many and, for expanded clones, a class.

>14|TRBV2|once|TRBD2|TRBJ2-5
CASSSRAGGKTQYF
TGTGCCAGCAGTTCCCGCGCGGGAGGAAAGACCCAGTACTTC
>15|TRBV7-9|.|.|TRBJ2-2
CASSRQGGNTGELFF
TGTGCCAGCAGCCGACAGGGAGGGAACACCGGGGAGCTGTTTTTT
>17|TRBV5-4|.|TRBD1|TRBJ1-5
CASSSGTGRNSNQPQHF
TGTGCCAGCAGCTCCGGGACAGGGAGAAATAGCAATCAGCCCCAGCATTTT
>12|TRBV19|once|.|TRBJ1-2
CASTLEGYGYTF
TGTGCCAGTACTCTTGAAGGCTATGGCTACACCTTC
>15|TRBV2|.|.|TRBJ1-5
CASSESGPGNQPQHF
TGTGCCAGCAGTGAATCGGGGCCGGGCAATCAGCCCCAGCATTTT
>17|TRBV4-1|.|TRBD2|TRBJ2-4
CASSQALAGVAKNIQYF
TGCGCCAGCAGCCAGGCACTAGCGGGGGTAGCCAAAAACATTCAGTACTTC
>15|TRBV14|.|.|TRBJ2-5
CASSQVGRGVETQYF
TGTGCCAGCAGCCAAGTAGGCCGCGGCGTTGAGACCCAGTACTTC
>14|TRBV19|.|TRBD1|TRBJ1-2
CASSLDRGLVGYTF
TGTGCCAGTAGTCTGGACAGGGGGCTGGTAGGCTACACCTTC
>16|TRBV27|.|.|TRBJ1-2
CASSPNQPGTPYGYTF
TGTGCCAGCAGTCCAAACCAGCCCGGGACACCATATGGCTACACCTTC
>14|TRBV7-9|.|.|TRBJ2-7
CASSLALGTYEQYF
TGTGCCAGCAGCTTAGCTCTGGGAACCTACGAGCAGTACTTC
>16|TRBV5-6|.|TRBD1|TRBJ1-2
CASSFTTGSTNYGYTF
TGTGCCAGCAGCTTCACGACAGGGTCGACTAACTATGGCTACACCTTC
>13|TRBV18|.|.|TRBJ2-7
CASSPYSVSEQYF
TGTGCCAGCTCACCATACAGTGTTTCCGAGCAGTACTTC
>14|TRBV30|.|TRBD1|TRBJ1-2
CAWSVGQGSGGYTF
TGTGCCTGGAGTGTAGGACAGGGCTCGGGAGGCTACACCTTC
>16|TRBV5-1|.|.|TRBJ2-3
CASSIGRSSSTDTQYF
TGCGCCAGCAGCATCGGACGTTCCTCTAGCACAGATACGCAGTATTTT
>17|TRBV9|.|TRBD2|TRBJ2-7
CASSVGLADPSSYEQYF
TGTGCCAGCAGCGTAGGACTAGCGGACCCGAGCTCCTACGAGCAGTACTTC
>14|TRBV6-1|.|.|TRBJ2-3
CASSEGGIADTQYF
TGTGCCAGCAGTGAAGGGGGAATTGCAGATACGCAGTATTTT
>15|TRBV28|once|TRBD1|TRBJ2-7
CASSSSGTGLREQYF
TGTGCCAGCAGTTCTTCCGGGACAGGGCTTCGCGAGCAGTACTTC
>16|TRBV9|.|TRBD1|TRBJ2-1
CASSIQGGYSYNEQFF
TGTGCCAGCAGCATACAGGGGGGTTATTCCTACAATGAGCAGTTCTTC
>13|TRBV11-3|.|.|TRBJ2-7
CASSPSRGYEQYF
TGTGCCAGCAGCCCGAGCCGGGGTTACGAGCAGTACTTC
>15|TRBV7-9|medium-sized|.|TRBJ1-1
CASSFPAGVGTEAFF
TGTGCCAGCAGCTTCCCGGCAGGGGTGGGCACTGAAGCTTTCTTT
>14|TRBV5-1|few|TRBD1|TRBJ1-1
CASSLRQGNTEAFF
TGCGCCAGCAGCCTTCGACAGGGGAACACTGAAGCTTTCTTT
>12|TRBV6-5|.|.|TRBJ2-3
CASSGSTDTQYF
TGTGCCAGCAGCGGGAGCACAGATACGCAGTATTTT
>15|TRBV28|.|.|TRBJ2-2
CASSGQQGHTGELFF
TGTGCCAGCAGTGGCCAACAGGGTCACACCGGGGAGCTGTTTTTT
>14|TRBV19|few|TRBD1|TRBJ2-1
CASSNGDSNNEQFF
TGTGCCAGTAGTAACGGGGACAGTAACAATGAGCAGTTCTTC
>14|TRBV11-3|.|TRBD2|TRBJ2-1
CASSRAGEYNEQFF
TGTGCCAGCAGCCGAGCGGGAGAGTACAATGAGCAGTTCTTC
>15|TRBV6-5|.|.|TRBJ2-1
CASNHRFSSYNEQFF
TGTGCCAGCAACCACAGGTTTAGCTCCTACAATGAGCAGTTCTTC
>13|TRBV21-1|few|.|TRBJ2-7
CASSKAYPLGGRF
TGTGCCAGCAGCAAAGCATATCCTTTGGGCGGGCGCTTC
>12|TRBV7-9|.|.|TRBJ2-3
CASSPETDTQYF
TGTGCCAGCAGCCCCGAAACAGATACGCAGTATTTT
>15|TRBV19|once|.|TRBJ1-4
CASSIGGVTNEKLFF
TGTGCCAGTAGTATCGGAGGGGTAACTAATGAAAAACTGTTTTTT
>11|TRBV6-5|few|.|TRBJ1-2
CASTDRYGYTF
TGTGCCAGTACAGATCGCTATGGCTACACCTTC
>14|TRBV21-1|.|.|TRBJ2-7
CASSSPGHPYEQYF
TGTGCCAGCAGCAGTCCGGGACACCCGTACGAGCAGTACTTC
>12|TRBV6-5|.|.|TRBJ2-6
CASSGGANVLTF
TGTGCCAGCAGTGGTGGGGCCAACGTCCTGACTTTC
>16|TRBV12-5|.|.|TRBJ1-5
CASGLVRSQLNQPQHF
TGTGCTAGTGGTTTGGTACGATCCCAGCTTAATCAGCCCCAGCATTTT
>13|TRBV6-7|.|.|TRBJ2-5
CASPPPGQETQYF
TGTGCCAGTCCGCCCCCTGGCCAAGAGACCCAGTACTTC
>17|TRBV28|.|.|TRBJ1-5
CASSFPNRPNSNQPQHF
TGTGCCAGCAGTTTCCCAAACAGGCCAAATAGCAATCAGCCCCAGCATTTT
>17|TRBV7-2|.|.|TRBJ2-4
CASSSSGSSRHPKPTRF
TGTGCCAGCAGTTCTTCAGGTAGTTCCAGGCACCCTAAACCGACCCGCTTC
>15|TRBV7-3|.|TRBD1|TRBJ2-2
CASSSQGAGTGELFF
TGTGCCAGCAGCTCCCAGGGGGCGGGTACCGGGGAGCTGTTTTTT
>15|TRBV4-1|.|.|TRBJ2-7
CASSQEVARPYEQYF
TGCGCCAGCAGCCAAGAAGTTGCACGTCCCTACGAGCAGTACTTC
>16|TRBV6-1|once|.|TRBJ2-3
CASSEFGGISTDTQYF
TGTGCCAGCAGTGAGTTTGGGGGGATAAGCACAGATACGCAGTATTTT
>19|TRBV15|.|TRBD1|TRBJ1-5
CATSRLGQGGFNSNQPQHF
TGTGCCACCAGCAGGTTGGGACAGGGGGGTTTTAATAGCAATCAGCCCCAGCATTTT
>14|TRBV28|.|.|TRBJ1-2
CAIKNQGRNYGYTF
TGTGCCATCAAAAACCAGGGACGTAACTATGGCTACACCTTC
>18|TRBV9|.|TRBD2|TRBJ2-1
CASSSRLAGGIPYNEQFF
TGTGCCAGCAGCTCGCGACTAGCGGGGGGGATCCCCTACAATGAGCAGTTCTTC
>12|TRBV25-1|.|.|TRBJ1-2
CASSDLSYGYTF
TGTGCCAGCAGTGATCTGAGTTATGGCTACACCTTC